Shown below are 8 T cell receptor beta chains from a single sample sequenced in a study of T-cell memory formation after mild COVID-19. MiXCR was run by TCRdb on the 5' RACE reads, yielding one entry per CDR3 protein. Here the sample spans roughly 130,000 distinct CDR3 sequences, more than 15% being singletons. The sequencing sample was made of PBMCs or a T cell subset sorted from them (not recorded which). The receptors derive from a man younger than 35 who had mild COVID-19 (a few samples of this study predate the infection). Cell type and time point are not known.

This clonotype was detected a few times. The chain recombines TRBV4-1 with TRBJ2-1; 10 nucleotides agree with TRBD1. V was pared by 0 bases and J by 8 bases, with 4 bases of the junction left unmatched. This CDR3 has 15 amino acids. Germline-derived CDR1 and CDR2 are MGHRA and YSYEKL. The CDR3 nucleotides are TGCGCCAGCAGCCAAGATGGGACAGGGGATTATGAGCAGTTCTTC. It encodes CASSQDGTGDYEQFF.

The rearrangement uses TRBV28 and TRBJ2-1, with 10 positions matching TRBD1. Germline CDR1 MDHEN, CDR2 SYDVKM. The V and J ends lost 4 bases and 7 bases, in that order; junction bases with no gene match: 10. This CDR3 comprises 16 residues. The CDR3 DNA sequence: TGTGCCAGCAGTTCGCCGGGACAGGGGCCCGGGAATGAGCAGTTCTTC. Residues: CASSSPGQGPGNEQFF.

The chain joins TRBV20-1 to TRBJ2-6, with TRBD1 identical over 8 bases. The CDR3 has 15 amino acids. The germline V gene encodes CDR1 DFQATT and CDR2 SNEGSKA (reference sequence). Trimming took 3 bases from V and 2 from J; bases not matched to a gene: 3. CDR3 sequence: CSARQGATGANVLTF. Here the CDR3 DNA reads TGCAGTGCTAGGCAGGGGGCGACTGGGGCCAACGTCCTGACTTTC.

The V and J genes are TRBV6-5 and TRBJ1-1; D unclear. Per the germline V gene, CDR1 is MNHEY and CDR2 is SVGAGI. V was trimmed by 3 bases and J by 2 bases, leaving 13 bases between them. This CDR3 spans 15 amino acids. The CDR3 DNA reads TGTGCCAGCAGTTATAAGGCCTACTTAAACACTGAAGCTTTCTTT. Its translation is CASSYKAYLNTEAFF.

Notes on this clonotype: Since a much larger clone is just one base distant, this may be a read error. The chain employs TRBV5-1 and TRBJ1-1; D might be TRBD1 (5 bases). Germline V gene data show CDR1 as SGHRS and CDR2 as YFSETQ. The CDR3 spans 11 residues. CDR3 coding DNA: TGCGCCAGCATTGAGGACACTGAAGATTTCTTT. This encodes CASIEDTEDFF.

The gene calls are TRBV4-2 and TRBJ1-4, with D tentatively TRBD1 (5 bases). CDR1 LGHNA and CDR2 YNFKEQ come from the germline V gene. V lost 0 bases, J lost 7 bases, and 6 bases lay in between. CDR3 length: 13 residues. The CDR3 here is CASSQEGVEKLFF. CDR3 DNA: TGTGCCAGCAGCCAAGAAGGGGTTGAAAAACTGTTTTTT.

V gene TRBV5-6 combines with J gene TRBJ1-1, with 10 bases matching TRBD1. The ends lost 4 bases at V and 11 bases at J; junction bases unmatched: 8. This CDR3 region has 13 residues. Germline CDR1 reads SGHDT; CDR2 reads YYEEEE. The CDR3 region is CASSIHRTGGAFF. The CDR3 DNA sequence: TGTGCCAGCAGCATCCACCGGACAGGGGGGGCTTTCTTT.

This clonotype was observed a handful of times. CDR3 in DNA: TGTGCCAGCAGCCACCCACAGGGGGCTCATCAGCCCCAGCATTTT. Translated, it gives CASSHPQGAHQPQHF. The J gene is TRBJ1-5, the V gene TRBV7-2; 9 bases line up with TRBD1. V shed 5 bases, J shed 5 bases, and the junction held 7 bases outside the gene matches. The CDR3 has 15 amino acids. CDR1 is SGHTA, CDR2 FQGNSA, per germline.